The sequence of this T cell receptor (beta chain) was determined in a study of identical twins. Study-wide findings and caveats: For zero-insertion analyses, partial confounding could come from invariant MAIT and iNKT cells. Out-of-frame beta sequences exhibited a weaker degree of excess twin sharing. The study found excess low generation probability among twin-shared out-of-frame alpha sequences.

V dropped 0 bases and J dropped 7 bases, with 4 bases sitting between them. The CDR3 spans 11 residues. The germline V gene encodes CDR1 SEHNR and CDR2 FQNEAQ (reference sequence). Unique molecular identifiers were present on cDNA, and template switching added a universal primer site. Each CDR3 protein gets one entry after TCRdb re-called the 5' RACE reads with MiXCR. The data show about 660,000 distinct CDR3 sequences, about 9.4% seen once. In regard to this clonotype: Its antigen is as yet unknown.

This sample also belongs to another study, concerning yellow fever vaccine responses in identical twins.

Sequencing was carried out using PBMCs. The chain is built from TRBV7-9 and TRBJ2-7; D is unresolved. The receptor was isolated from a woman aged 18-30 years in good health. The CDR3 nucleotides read TGTGCCAGCAGCTTAGCCATGGAGCAGTACTTC. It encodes CASSLAMEQYF.